Given below is one T cell receptor (beta chain) in context. Antigen specificity is unknown. The entry originates in a study of shared clonotypes between healthy human individuals. Trimming cost V 4 bases and J 0 bases; bases outside gene matches: 3. The CDR3 length is 15 residues. Looked up from germline, CDR1 is LNHDA and CDR2 is SQIVND (reference sequence). The method was immunoSEQ multiplex PCR; TCRdb's version includes in-frame clones alone and lacks a portion of them. Here the sample spans some 2,000,000 clones, 95% being singletons. Regarding the study as a whole: The naive CD4 repertoires of a few donors were compared, and around 4.7% of clonotypes were shared. Read depth was anticipated to influence clonotype sharing among donors.

The chain carries TRBV19 and TRBJ2-7, with 10 bases lining up with TRBD2. The sequencing input was naive CD4+ T cells sorted from blood. Subset: CD45RA+ positively selected. This TCR came from a man aged 18 to 35 in good health. The CDR3 DNA reads as TGTGCCAGTAGTAGACTAGCGGGCCCCTCCTACGAGCAGTACTTC. It translates to CASSRLAGPSYEQYF. The full variable domain, with the rest looked up from reference TRBV19 and TRBJ2-7, is DGGITQSPKYLFRKEGQNVTLSCEQNLNHDAMYWYRQDPGQGLRLIYYSQIVNDFQKGDIAEGYSVSREKKESFPLTVTSAQKNPTAFYLCASSRLAGPSYEQYFGPGTRLTVT.